This TCR beta chain comes out of a study of human T cells and chemical hapten exposure. As for the study in general: Mostly female, the patients presented with alopecia areata, totalis or universalis.

Using its own MiXCR run on the RACE reads, TCRdb lists one record per CDR3 protein. The table has roughly 260,000 distinct CDR3 sequences, approximately 8.6% seen once; the top ten hold over 2%. In this sample, this clonotype turned up a few times. The target antigen is unknown. Notes on the study in general: Those TCRs sitting above 1 in 1000 frequency stayed the same with DPC sensitization.

V shed 0 bases and J shed 7 bases, with 18 bases lying between them. Per germline, CDR1 KGHSH and CDR2 LQKENI. This CDR3 comprises 17 residues. The sample's time point: pre-sensitization, week 0. Treatment here: therapeutic diphenylcyclopropenone sensitization with weekly scalp DPC. Alopecia patients between 18 and 70 years old and suitable for DPC were used as donors. The chain is built from TRBV18 and TRBJ1-4; D call uncertain. Material: whole blood, obtained in connection with sensitization to the hapten diphenylcyclopropenone (DPC). The TCR sequence derives from a woman aged 40 to 49 with alopecia areata. Some clones in this sample may be carry-over from other donors' samples. CDR3 residues: CASSPPTKGRSLEKLFF. CDR3 in DNA: TGTGCCAGCTCACCACCTACAAAGGGCCGATCTCTTGAAAAACTGTTTTTT.